This is a list of T cell receptor beta chains from one sample in a study of technical replicates of blood from several donors. The assay was immunoSEQ multiplex PCR, and TCRdb's table has in-frame clones only and misses some. The table includes under 95,000 clones, 98% detected once. Input material: T cells isolated from PBMCs. The receptors shown here come from a human donor in good health. Each CDR3 is given with its conserved first and last residue. A D gene is named only where the DNA matches it firmly. The size of a clone is reported for some rows only, either as once, few or many, or as a class for expanded clones.

d_call clone_size j_call v_call cdr3_nt cdr3_aa
TRBD1 . TRBJ2-1 TRBV27 TGTGCCAGCAGTCCCTCCCGGACAGGGTATCCGTTCTTC CASSPSRTGYPFF
. . TRBJ1-1 TRBV10-3 TGTGCCATCAGAGACCCCGACAGTTTTGAAGCTTTCTTT CAIRDPDSFEAFF
TRBD2 . TRBJ2-7 TRBV19 TGTGCCAGTAGTATCGCGGGAGGGCCCTACGAGCAGTACTTC CASSIAGGPYEQYF
TRBD1 . TRBJ1-1 TRBV13 TGTGCCAGCAGCTTACTGGTGGGGTTCGACAGGGGAACTATTATGAACACTGAAGCTTTCTTT CASSLLVGFDRGTIMNTEAFF
. . TRBJ1-2 TRBV6-5 TGTGCCACCCGACTCGCGAATGGCTACACCTTC CATRLANGYTF
TRBD2 . TRBJ2-1 TRBV5-1 TGCGCCAGCAGCCTCGGGACTACTTACAATGAGCAGTTCTTC CASSLGTTYNEQFF
. . TRBJ2-7 TRBV6-1 TGTGCCAGCAGTGACGGAACTAGTTCGATTTTGTACTTC CASSDGTSSILYF
TRBD2 . TRBJ2-7 TRBV4-2 TGTGCCAGCAGCCAAGAAGAGCGGGGGGGCCTAATGCACTACGAGCAGTACTTC CASSQEERGGLMHYEQYF
. . TRBJ2-7 TRBV11-2 TGTGCCAGCAGCTCCAACAGGGGACGGGGGACCTACGAGCAGTACTTC CASSSNRGRGTYEQYF
TRBD1 . TRBJ1-4 TRBV7-7 TGTGCTAGCAGCTTAGGAGGGGGCAATGAAAAACTGTTTTTT CASSLGGGNEKLFF
. . TRBJ2-7 TRBV27 TGTGCCAGCAGTTTAAACGGGGTGCCCGCCTACGAGCAGTACTTC CASSLNGVPAYEQYF
TRBD2 . TRBJ2-1 TRBV6-1 TGTGCCAGCAGTTCATGGGGGGGGTATGAGCAGTTCTTC CASSSWGGYEQFF
TRBD1 . TRBJ2-7 TRBV30 TGTGCCTGGAGTAGAGGGGGACAGTCCTACGAGCAGTACTTC CAWSRGGQSYEQYF
TRBD1 . TRBJ2-3 TRBV29-1 TGCAGCGTTGACAGACAGGGAGAGCCAGATACGCAGTATTTT CSVDRQGEPDTQYF
. . TRBJ1-3 TRBV19 TGTGCCAGTAGTAGGGACACTGGAAACACCATATATTTT CASSRDTGNTIYF
. . TRBJ1-5 TRBV7-2 TGTGCCAGCAGCCAAGGCGCCAGGGAGGCGCAGCCCCAGCATTTT CASSQGAREAQPQHF
. . TRBJ1-4 TRBV25-1 TGTGCCAGCACATCAGGGGCAACTAATGAAAAACTGTTTTTT CASTSGATNEKLFF
. . TRBJ2-7 TRBV6-4 TGTGCCAGCAGGGTGGACCGCGGGTCCTACGAGCAGTACTTC CASRVDRGSYEQYF
. . TRBJ2-3 TRBV14 TGTGCCAGCAGCCGATCCCGCGCAGATACGCAGTATTTT CASSRSRADTQYF
TRBD1 few TRBJ1-1 TRBV6-1 TGTGCCAGCAGTGAAGCGTCAGGACAGGTGAGGGCTTTCTTT CASSEASGQVRAFF
TRBD2 . TRBJ2-3 TRBV15 TGTGCCACCTGGACTAGCGGGATCACAGATACGCAGTATTTT CATWTSGITDTQYF
TRBD2 . TRBJ2-1 TRBV5-8 TGTGCCAGCATCCTTACGACTAGCTTCAATGAGCAGTTCTTC CASILTTSFNEQFF
. . TRBJ2-7 TRBV28 TGTGCCAGCAGTTTCGACCGGGGGATCCACGAGCAGTACTTC CASSFDRGIHEQYF
. . TRBJ1-2 TRBV19 TGTGCCAGTAGTATGTGGGGGGGCTCACCCTATGGCTACACCTTC CASSMWGGSPYGYTF
TRBD2 . TRBJ2-2 TRBV5-1 TGCGCCAGCAGCCCTCGCTTAGCGGGGGAACTACTCACCGGGGAGCTGTTTTTT CASSPRLAGELLTGELFF
TRBD1 . TRBJ2-1 TRBV29-1 TGCAGCGTTCCCTATCACTCAAGAAAACAGGGGAGTGCCCCCAATGAGCAGTTCTTC CSVPYHSRKQGSAPNEQFF
. . TRBJ1-5 TRBV6-5 TGTGCCAGCAGTTACTCGGGCAGGCATAGCAATCAGCCCCAGCATTTT CASSYSGRHSNQPQHF
. . TRBJ2-3 TRBV9 TGTGCCAGCAGCGTAGGGGCGGGGCAGACAGATACGCAGTATTTT CASSVGAGQTDTQYF
TRBD2 . TRBJ2-5 TRBV4-1 TGCGCCAGCAGCCAAGTGGAGTCACTAGCGGGGGGGTACCAAGAGACCCAGTACTTC CASSQVESLAGGYQETQYF
. . TRBJ1-2 TRBV2 TGTGCCAGCACTCCGGGGTATGGCTACACCTTC CASTPGYGYTF
TRBD2 once TRBJ2-1 TRBV25-1 TGTGCCAGCAGTGATTACGGTAGCGGGGGAGACTACAATGAGCAGTTCTTC CASSDYGSGGDYNEQFF
TRBD2 . TRBJ2-2 TRBV18 TGTGCCAGCTCACCACCGTCGGGACTAGCGGGAGCCCCCGGGGAGCTGTTTTTT CASSPPSGLAGAPGELFF
. . TRBJ2-3 TRBV5-1 TGCGCCAGCAGGGAGGTGGATACGCAGTATTTT CASREVDTQYF
. . TRBJ2-1 TRBV5-1 TGCGCCAGCAGCTCCCCCCTTGATGAGCAGTTCTTC CASSSPLDEQFF
TRBD2 . TRBJ2-1 TRBV27 TGTGCCAGCCTCTTTGGTGCTCGGGGGGGACGGGTTGAGCAGTTCTTC CASLFGARGGRVEQFF
. . TRBJ1-3 TRBV5-1 TGCGCCAGCAGCCGGAACGCGGAAGGCTCTGGAAACACCATATATTTT CASSRNAEGSGNTIYF
. . TRBJ2-3 TRBV6-5 TGTGCCAGCAGTTACTCGCGGATGAGGGATACGCAGTATTTT CASSYSRMRDTQYF
. . TRBJ1-2 TRBV28 TGTGCCAGCAGTCCCTCAACCGGCAGGGCCTATGGCTACACCTTC CASSPSTGRAYGYTF
TRBD1 . TRBJ1-1 TRBV30 TGTGCCTGGAGCCCGGGACAGGGGGCTGGTACTAACACTGAAGCTTTCTTT CAWSPGQGAGTNTEAFF
. . TRBJ1-1 TRBV29-1 TGCAGCGTTGTTAACCCAGGGCAGATGAACACTGAAGCTTTCTTT CSVVNPGQMNTEAFF
TRBD1 . TRBJ1-2 TRBV30 TGTGCCTGGATGTGGAGGGGGCGCCTAGGGGGCTACACCTTC CAWMWRGRLGGYTF
. . TRBJ2-3 TRBV7-9 TGTGCCAGCAGCGGTCGACAGACCACAGATACGCAGTATTTT CASSGRQTTDTQYF
. . TRBJ1-2 TRBV14 TGTGCCAGCAGCCAAGGAGTATGGGGGAGGTGGGTCTTC CASSQGVWGRWVF